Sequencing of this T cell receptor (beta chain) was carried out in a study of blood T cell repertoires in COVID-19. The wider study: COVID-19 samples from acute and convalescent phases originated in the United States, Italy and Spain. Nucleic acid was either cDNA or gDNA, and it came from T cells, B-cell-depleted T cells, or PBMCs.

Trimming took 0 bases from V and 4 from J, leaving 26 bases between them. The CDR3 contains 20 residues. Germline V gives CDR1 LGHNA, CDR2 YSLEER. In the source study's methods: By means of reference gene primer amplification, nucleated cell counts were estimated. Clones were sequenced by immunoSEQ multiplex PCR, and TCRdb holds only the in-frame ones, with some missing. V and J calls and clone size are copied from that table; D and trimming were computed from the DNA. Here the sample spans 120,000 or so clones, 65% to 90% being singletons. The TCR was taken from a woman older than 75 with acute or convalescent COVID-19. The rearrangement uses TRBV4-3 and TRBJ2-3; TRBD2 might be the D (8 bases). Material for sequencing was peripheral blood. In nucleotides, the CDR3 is TGCGCCAGCAGCCAAGATCCCCCGGTAGCGGGGAGCACAGGGGCAGATACGCAGTATTTT. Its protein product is CASSQDPPVAGSTGADTQYF.